A selection of T cell receptor beta chains follows, all from one sample in a study of memory CD4+ T cells and cytomegalovirus serostatus. The table came from immunoSEQ multiplex PCR; TCRdb's copy has only in-frame clones and leaves some out. The sample lists tens of thousands of clones, approximately 82% occurring once. Material: memory CD4+ T cells from blood. These receptors all stem from an adult in good health and CMV-seronegative. The CDR3 runs from the conserved cysteine through the conserved F or W. D genes are given only for firm matches. Clone size is shown for a subset of rows, as once, few, many or a class of expanded clone.

clone_size: NA; j_call: TRBJ2-7; v_call: TRBV10-2; d_call: NA; cdr3_nt: TGCGCCAGCCTACAGGGCTGGAGCTCCTACGAGCAGTACTTC; cdr3_aa: CASLQGWSSYEQYF
clone_size: NA; j_call: TRBJ1-5; v_call: TRBV2; d_call: NA; cdr3_nt: TGTGCCAGCAGTTACGGGACACATACTAATCAGCCCCAGCATTTT; cdr3_aa: CASSYGTHTNQPQHF
clone_size: NA; j_call: TRBJ1-5; v_call: TRBV28; d_call: NA; cdr3_nt: TGTGCCAGCAGTTTAACGACCCGTTTATCAAGTCAGCCCCAGCATTTT; cdr3_aa: CASSLTTRLSSQPQHF
clone_size: NA; j_call: TRBJ1-1; v_call: TRBV30; d_call: NA; cdr3_nt: TGTGCCTGGAGGGGCCCAGACCGAAGTAAAGCTTTCTTT; cdr3_aa: CAWRGPDRSKAFF
clone_size: NA; j_call: TRBJ1-2; v_call: TRBV6-5; d_call: NA; cdr3_nt: TGTGCCAGCAGTCTCCCGGGGGGATATGGCTACACCTTC; cdr3_aa: CASSLPGGYGYTF
clone_size: NA; j_call: TRBJ1-6; v_call: TRBV28; d_call: NA; cdr3_nt: TGTGCCACCAGGGCTATCGATTCACCCCTCCACTTT; cdr3_aa: CATRAIDSPLHF
clone_size: few; j_call: TRBJ1-2; v_call: TRBV5-4; d_call: TRBD1; cdr3_nt: TGTGCCAGCAGCCCCCTGGGACAGGGAATAGGGGTGGGAGGCTACACCTTC; cdr3_aa: CASSPLGQGIGVGGYTF
clone_size: once; j_call: TRBJ2-3; v_call: TRBV19; d_call: NA; cdr3_nt: TGTGCCAGTAGTATCCAATCGGGGGTCGGCACAGATACGCAGTATTTT; cdr3_aa: CASSIQSGVGTDTQYF
clone_size: NA; j_call: TRBJ2-5; v_call: TRBV5-6; d_call: NA; cdr3_nt: TGTGCCAGCAGCACCTTGGGACCATACGTCGAGACCCAGTACTTC; cdr3_aa: CASSTLGPYVETQYF
clone_size: NA; j_call: TRBJ2-3; v_call: TRBV6-6; d_call: NA; cdr3_nt: TGTGCCAGCAGATGGGGGGCAGACTCCGGTAATACGCAGTATTTT; cdr3_aa: CASRWGADSGNTQYF
clone_size: NA; j_call: TRBJ1-4; v_call: TRBV6-1; d_call: NA; cdr3_nt: TGTGCCAGCAGTGAAGCCGGCAGGGGTACTAATGAAAAACTGTTTTTT; cdr3_aa: CASSEAGRGTNEKLFF
clone_size: NA; j_call: TRBJ2-1; v_call: TRBV7-3; d_call: NA; cdr3_nt: TGTGCCAGCAGCTTAAGTGGGGGGATCGATGAGCAGTTCTTC; cdr3_aa: CASSLSGGIDEQFF
clone_size: NA; j_call: TRBJ2-1; v_call: TRBV30; d_call: NA; cdr3_nt: TGTGCCTGGAGGTGGAGTGCCGAGCAGTTCTTC; cdr3_aa: CAWRWSAEQFF
clone_size: NA; j_call: TRBJ2-5; v_call: TRBV25-1; d_call: NA; cdr3_nt: TGTGCCAGCAGTTGGCGGACGTACCAAGAGACCCAGTACTTC; cdr3_aa: CASSWRTYQETQYF
clone_size: NA; j_call: TRBJ1-6; v_call: TRBV2; d_call: NA; cdr3_nt: TGTGCCAGCAGTCCCCAGGGAGAGCGAGGTTCACCCCTCCACTTT; cdr3_aa: CASSPQGERGSPLHF
clone_size: medium-sized; j_call: TRBJ2-1; v_call: TRBV29-1; d_call: NA; cdr3_nt: TGCAGCGTTGTCAGGGACAATGAGCAGTTCTTC; cdr3_aa: CSVVRDNEQFF
clone_size: NA; j_call: TRBJ2-1; v_call: TRBV6-5; d_call: TRBD2; cdr3_nt: TGTGCCAGCTCTAGCGGCACTCACAATGAGCAGTTCTTC; cdr3_aa: CASSSGTHNEQFF
clone_size: NA; j_call: TRBJ1-2; v_call: TRBV5-1; d_call: NA; cdr3_nt: TGCGCCAGCAGTCCGGGACAAAAAGAAATAAGGGGCTACACCTTC; cdr3_aa: CASSPGQKEIRGYTF
clone_size: NA; j_call: TRBJ1-2; v_call: TRBV10-1; d_call: NA; cdr3_nt: TGCGCCAGCAGTGAAAACAGGGACTATGGCTACACCTTC; cdr3_aa: CASSENRDYGYTF
clone_size: NA; j_call: TRBJ1-5; v_call: TRBV19; d_call: NA; cdr3_nt: TGTGCCAGTAGCTGGGACGGAAATAGCAATCAGCCCCAGCATTTT; cdr3_aa: CASSWDGNSNQPQHF
clone_size: NA; j_call: TRBJ2-7; v_call: TRBV11-2; d_call: NA; cdr3_nt: TGTGCCAGCAGATCACAGGTCCTCTCCTACGAGCAGTACTTC; cdr3_aa: CASRSQVLSYEQYF
clone_size: NA; j_call: TRBJ2-5; v_call: TRBV30; d_call: NA; cdr3_nt: TGTGCCTGGAGTGTAGGGGGGCAAGAGACCCAGTACTTC; cdr3_aa: CAWSVGGQETQYF
clone_size: NA; j_call: TRBJ1-2; v_call: TRBV9; d_call: NA; cdr3_nt: TGTGCCAGCAGCGTAGATGGATATGGCTACACCTTC; cdr3_aa: CASSVDGYGYTF
clone_size: NA; j_call: TRBJ1-1; v_call: TRBV7-2; d_call: NA; cdr3_nt: TGTGCCAGCAGCTTATTGGGGGGAAACACTGAAGCTTTCTTT; cdr3_aa: CASSLLGGNTEAFF
clone_size: NA; j_call: TRBJ1-4; v_call: TRBV5-1; d_call: NA; cdr3_nt: TGCGCCAGCAAAACGGGACACGATGATGAAAAACTGTTTTTT; cdr3_aa: CASKTGHDDEKLFF
clone_size: NA; j_call: TRBJ2-7; v_call: TRBV9; d_call: NA; cdr3_nt: TGTGCCAGCAGCGCTGGGGGTGCCTACGAGCAGTACTTC; cdr3_aa: CASSAGGAYEQYF
clone_size: NA; j_call: TRBJ2-3; v_call: TRBV2; d_call: TRBD2; cdr3_nt: TGTGCCAGCAGCCAACGGGGGGGCACAGATACGCAGTATTTT; cdr3_aa: CASSQRGGTDTQYF
clone_size: NA; j_call: TRBJ1-1; v_call: TRBV28; d_call: NA; cdr3_nt: TGTGCCAGCACCCGGGGATCCATGAACACTGAAGCTTTCTTT; cdr3_aa: CASTRGSMNTEAFF
clone_size: NA; j_call: TRBJ1-1; v_call: TRBV6-5; d_call: NA; cdr3_nt: TGTGCCAGCAGTTACCGGGGGCTGAACACTGAAGCTTTCTTT; cdr3_aa: CASSYRGLNTEAFF
clone_size: NA; j_call: TRBJ2-1; v_call: TRBV6-4; d_call: NA; cdr3_nt: TGTGCCAGACACCCTAGGGGCAGAGAAGACAATGAGCAGTTCTTC; cdr3_aa: CARHPRGREDNEQFF
clone_size: NA; j_call: TRBJ1-3; v_call: TRBV11-1; d_call: NA; cdr3_nt: TGTGCCAGCAGTTCGACAGACTCTGGAAACACCATATATTTT; cdr3_aa: CASSSTDSGNTIYF
clone_size: NA; j_call: TRBJ1-4; v_call: TRBV7-2; d_call: NA; cdr3_nt: TGTGCCAGCAGCCGGCAGGGTTCAACTAATGAAAAACTGTTTTTT; cdr3_aa: CASSRQGSTNEKLFF
clone_size: once; j_call: TRBJ2-7; v_call: TRBV6-6; d_call: NA; cdr3_nt: TGTGCCAGCACCCGCCGACCCTACGAGCAGTACTTC; cdr3_aa: CASTRRPYEQYF
clone_size: NA; j_call: TRBJ1-1; v_call: TRBV7-2; d_call: NA; cdr3_nt: TGTGCCAGCAGCTTAGCCGGGCAGGAAAACACTGAAGCTTTCTTT; cdr3_aa: CASSLAGQENTEAFF
clone_size: NA; j_call: TRBJ2-5; v_call: TRBV11-3; d_call: NA; cdr3_nt: TGTGCCAGCAGCTTTTCGACGCCAGGGGAGACCCAGTACTTC; cdr3_aa: CASSFSTPGETQYF
clone_size: NA; j_call: TRBJ2-1; v_call: TRBV2; d_call: TRBD1; cdr3_nt: TGTGCCAGCAGAGCCGGGACAGGGGGCTCCTACAATGAGCAGTTCTTC; cdr3_aa: CASRAGTGGSYNEQFF
clone_size: NA; j_call: TRBJ2-7; v_call: TRBV7-6; d_call: NA; cdr3_nt: TGTGCCAGCAGCCGCGGGGACAACTCCTACGAGCAGTACTTC; cdr3_aa: CASSRGDNSYEQYF
clone_size: NA; j_call: TRBJ1-2; v_call: TRBV5-4; d_call: NA; cdr3_nt: TGTGCCAGCAGCTTGGACGGGTCTAACTATGGCTACACCTTC; cdr3_aa: CASSLDGSNYGYTF
clone_size: NA; j_call: TRBJ1-2; v_call: TRBV19; d_call: TRBD1; cdr3_nt: TGTGCCAGTAGTTTGGGGACAGGGCTCTATGGCTACACCTTC; cdr3_aa: CASSLGTGLYGYTF
clone_size: NA; j_call: TRBJ2-5; v_call: TRBV2; d_call: NA; cdr3_nt: TGTGCCAGCAGCCCCCTTGAGACCCAGTACTTC; cdr3_aa: CASSPLETQYF
clone_size: once; j_call: TRBJ2-1; v_call: TRBV7-7; d_call: TRBD2; cdr3_nt: TGTGCTAGCAGCTTAGCTGGCGGGGGGGCTGGTGAGCAGTTCTTC; cdr3_aa: CASSLAGGGAGEQFF
clone_size: NA; j_call: TRBJ2-3; v_call: TRBV7-3; d_call: NA; cdr3_nt: TGTGCCAGCAGCTTATCGGGCGGTTCAGATACGCAGTATTTT; cdr3_aa: CASSLSGGSDTQYF
clone_size: once; j_call: TRBJ1-6; v_call: TRBV11-1; d_call: TRBD1; cdr3_nt: TGTGCCAGCAGCCCGAGACAGGGCCTAGAATCACCCCTCCACTTT; cdr3_aa: CASSPRQGLESPLHF
clone_size: NA; j_call: TRBJ1-1; v_call: TRBV28; d_call: TRBD1; cdr3_nt: TGTGCCAGCAGTTTGTGGACAGGGGAGAACACTGAAGCTTTCTTT; cdr3_aa: CASSLWTGENTEAFF
clone_size: NA; j_call: TRBJ2-2; v_call: TRBV5-6; d_call: TRBD2; cdr3_nt: TGTGCCAGCAGCTTGAGACTAGCGGCCGGGGAGCTGTTTTTT; cdr3_aa: CASSLRLAAGELFF
clone_size: few; j_call: TRBJ1-5; v_call: TRBV19; d_call: NA; cdr3_nt: TGTGCCAGTAGTGGACAGTATCAGCCCCAGCATTTT; cdr3_aa: CASSGQYQPQHF
clone_size: NA; j_call: TRBJ1-4; v_call: TRBV19; d_call: TRBD1; cdr3_nt: TGTGCCAGTAAGGCCAGGGGGAGCCTTAGTGAAAAACTGTTTTTT; cdr3_aa: CASKARGSLSEKLFF